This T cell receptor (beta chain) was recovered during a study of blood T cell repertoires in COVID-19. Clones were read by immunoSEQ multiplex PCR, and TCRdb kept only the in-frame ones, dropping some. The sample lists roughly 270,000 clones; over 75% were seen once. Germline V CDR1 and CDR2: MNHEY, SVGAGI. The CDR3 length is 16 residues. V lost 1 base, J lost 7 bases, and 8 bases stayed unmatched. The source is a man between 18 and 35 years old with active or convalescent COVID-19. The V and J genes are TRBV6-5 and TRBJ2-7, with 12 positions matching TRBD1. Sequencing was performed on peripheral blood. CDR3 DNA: TGTGCCAGCAGTTACTTAACCGGGACAGGGGGCGGGGAGCAGTACTTC. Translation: CASSYLTGTGGGEQYF.